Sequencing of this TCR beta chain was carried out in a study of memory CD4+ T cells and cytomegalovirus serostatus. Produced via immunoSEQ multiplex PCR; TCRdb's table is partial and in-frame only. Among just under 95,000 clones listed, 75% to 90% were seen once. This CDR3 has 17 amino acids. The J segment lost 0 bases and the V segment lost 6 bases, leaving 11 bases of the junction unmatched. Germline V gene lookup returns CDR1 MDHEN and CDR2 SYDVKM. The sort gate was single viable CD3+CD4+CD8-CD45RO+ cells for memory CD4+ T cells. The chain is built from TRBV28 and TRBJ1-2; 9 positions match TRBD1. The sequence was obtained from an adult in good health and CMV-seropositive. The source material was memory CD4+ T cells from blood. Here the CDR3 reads CASRQTGGFKANYGYTF. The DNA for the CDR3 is TGTGCCAGCAGGCAAACAGGGGGCTTTAAAGCTAACTATGGCTACACCTTC.